Presented here are 19 T cell receptor delta chains from one specimen sequenced in a study of γδ T cells in repeated Plasmodium falciparum infection. TCRdb re-called the multiplex PCR reads via CATT. The data contain around 86,000 delta-chain clones, roughly 1.4% of them singletons. Flow sorting of PBMC yielded separate Vgamma9/Vdelta2+ and Vdelta2-negative gammadelta T cell populations for bulk repertoire analysis. Sequencing was done on a sample of gamma-delta T cells from blood. Source of these receptors: a pool of human donors (malaria-infected and uninfected, not separated).

This clone was picked up a small number of times. A single base is all that separates this from a far larger clone, so a read error is likely. Other DNA sequences from this sample encode an identical CDR3 as well. The CDR3 nucleotides read TGTGCCCTTGGGGAAGGGATGACCCGACGGACCTCCAGACGGTACACCGATAAACTCATCTTT. Its translation is CALGEGMTRRTSRRYTDKLIF. This chain uses TRDV1 with TRDJ1, with D possibly being TRDD3 (5 bases). TCRdb offers no J gene call, so here the DNA was matched to germline to obtain one. Germline CDR1 and CDR2: TSWWSYY and QGS. The CDR3 is 21 residues long.

This clone turned up a few times. A far larger clone differs by one base, so this is likely a read error. At the DNA level, this CDR3 is encoded by other sequences in the same sample as well. The chain links TRDV1 to TRDJ1; 12 bases are a match to TRDD3. TCRdb records no J gene; here it was assigned by comparing the DNA to germline. The J segment lost 3 bases and the V segment lost 0 bases, leaving 17 bases of the junction unmatched. Looked up from germline, CDR1 is TSWWSYY and CDR2 is QGS. The CDR3 sequence is 21 residues long. Here the CDR3 DNA reads TGTGCTCTTGGGGAACTTCCCTCCCCGACTGGGGGATACCCCCCGTCCGATAAACTCATCTTT. The encoded protein is CALGELPSPTGGYPPSDKLIF.

In this sample, this clone turned up many times. TCRdb attributes to this sequence the protein of a much larger clone, which differs from the DNA translation at residue 16; a read error is likely, and the protein displayed is translated from the DNA. This chain uses TRDV1 with TRDJ1; D possibly corresponds to TRDD2 (5 bases). Germline V gene data show CDR1 as TSWWSYY and CDR2 as QGS. The CDR3 is made up of 18 amino acids. The CDR3 sequence: CALGIGPTRLPYTDKPIF. CDR3 coding DNA: TGTGCTCTTGGGATCGGACCTACGCGCCTACCTTACACCGATAAACCCATCTTT.

To note about this clone: TCRdb attributes to this sequence the protein of a much larger clone, which differs from the DNA translation at residue 18; a read error is likely, and the protein displayed is translated from the DNA. The gene calls are TRDV1 and TRDJ1; TRDD3 agrees at 11 bases. The J gene was not available in TCRdb and was assigned here by matching the DNA to germline segments. Germline CDR1 reads TSWWSYY; CDR2 reads QGS. CDR3 length: 21 residues. CDR3 in DNA: TGTGCTCTTGGGCCCTTCAGGCCCTGGGGGATACCCGCACGGTACACCGATAGACTCATCTTT. Residues: CALGPFRPWGIPARYTDRLIF.

This clone occurred a few times. Since a much larger clone is just one base distant, this may be a read error. The chain recombines TRDV1 with TRDJ1; TRDD3 matches 9 bases. The J gene, absent from TCRdb, was called here by matching the DNA to germline. The CDR3 sequence is 21 residues long. Looked up from germline, CDR1 is TSWWSYY and CDR2 is QGS. DNA of the CDR3: TGTGCTCCTGGGGAACTAACTCTACTGGGGGACAGGGGGGTGTACACCGATAAACTCATCTTT. Its translation is CAPGELTLLGDRGVYTDKLIF.

This clone was seen a handful of times. This likely stems from a read error, as it lies one base from a far larger clone. The sample carries other DNA sequences with the same CDR3. This chain uses TRDV3 with TRDJ1, with D hard to call. CDR3 length equals 16 residues. The germline gives CDR1 TVYSNPD, CDR2 GDNSRS (reference sequence). V lost 1 base and J 2 bases, leaving 20 bases between the germline ends. The CDR3 region is CAFKTAIPCPTDKLIF. The CDR3 DNA is TGTGCCTTTAAGACGGCTATCCCTTGTCCGACCGATAAACTCATCTTT.

Note on this clone: This DNA's translation and the protein TCRdb lists, from a much larger clone, do not match at residue 19, likely due to a read error; the protein shown is translated from the DNA. Here the V gene is TRDV1, but the J gene went uncalled; TRDD3, as called in the table, went unchecked against the DNA. CDR3 length: 20 amino acids. The V gene's germline CDR1 is TSWWSYY and CDR2 QGS. CDR3 residues: CALGEPLYDLGDLYTDKLTF. The CDR3 DNA reads as TGTGCTCTTGGGGAACCCTTATACGATTTGGGGGACCTTTACACCGATAAACTCACCTTT.

Points on this clone: The TCRdb protein, from a much larger clone, departs from this DNA's translation at residue 9, likely by read error; the protein shown derives from the DNA. The chain is built from TRDV1 and TRDJ1, with D possibly TRDD2 on 5 matching bases. Because TCRdb records no J gene, it was assigned here through a match of the DNA to germline. The germline V gene encodes CDR1 TSWWSYY and CDR2 QGS. The CDR3 consists of 19 residues. With 2 bases removed from V and 2 bases from J, the gap between germline ends came to 24 bases. Here the CDR3 DNA reads TGTGCTCTTGGGGAATCGGGGCCCCTGGTCGTCCTTCAAACCGATAAACTCATCTTT. Protein: CALGESGPLVVLQTDKLIF.

The table lists this clone with a few counts. The TCRdb protein, from a much larger clone, departs from this DNA's translation at residues 6 and 15, likely by read error; the protein shown derives from the DNA. The J gene is TRDJ1, the V gene TRDV1; possible D gene TRDD1, 5 bases. CDR1 and CDR2 (germline): TSWWSYY, QGS. CDR3 length: 16 amino acids. CDR3 sequence reads: CALGEQEGIGTDKLTF. CDR3 DNA: TGTGCTCTTGGGGAACAGGAGGGAATAGGGACCGATAAACTCACCTTT.

Worth noting for this clone: The protein given by TCRdb reflects a much larger clone and differs at residue 3 from this DNA's translation, likely from a read error; the protein shown is the DNA's translation. The genes are TRDV1 and TRDJ1; TRDD3 agrees at 11 bases. The J gene, left out of TCRdb, was set here by checking the DNA against germline. The CDR3 extends over 21 amino acids. The germline V gene encodes CDR1 TSWWSYY and CDR2 QGS. The chain's CDR3 is CAPGEEGAFPILGDRSDKLIF. The CDR3 nucleotides read TGTGCTCCTGGGGAGGAAGGGGCCTTCCCAATACTGGGGGATAGATCGGATAAACTCATCTTT.

This clone was seen repeatedly, ten times or more. TCRdb's protein, taken from a much larger clone, differs from this DNA's translation at residue 9, likely owing to a read error; the protein displayed comes from the DNA. The rearrangement uses TRDV1 and TRDJ1, with 8 bases aligning to TRDD3. This CDR3 contains 17 residues. Germline loops: CDR1 TSWWSYY, CDR2 QGS. Trimming took 1 base from V and 3 from J; bases not matched to a gene: 10. CDR3 amino acids: CALGERRGTGIPDKLIF. The DNA for the CDR3 is TGTGCTCTTGGGGAACGAAGGGGAACGGGGATACCCGATAAACTCATCTTT.

Concerning this clone: This likely reflects a read error, since a far larger clone is one base away. The sample has other DNA sequences that encode this CDR3 too. The V segment is TRDV1, and no J call was made; TRDD2, the table's D call, lacks a check against the DNA. The CDR3 spans 15 residues. Germline V gene sequence: CDR1 TSWWSYY, CDR2 QGS. The CDR3 nucleotides read TGTGCTCTTGGGCCGCCGCCTTCCTATAGTACTGGGGTCATCTTC. Translation: CALGPPPSYSTGVIF.

The sample holds a few counts of this clone. The protein recorded in TCRdb matches a much larger clone and deviates from this DNA's translation at residue 14, suggesting a read error; the protein here is obtained by translating the DNA. The chain links TRDV1 to TRDJ1; 7 positions match TRDD2. TCRdb does not report a J gene; here it was assigned by matching the DNA to germline references. Germline loops: CDR1 TSWWSYY, CDR2 QGS. The V and J ends lost 1 base and 0 bases, in that order; junction bases with no gene match: 20. The CDR3 length is 21 residues. This CDR3 reads CALGEPIRISYGVTYTDKLIF. CDR3 nucleotide sequence: TGTGCTCTTGGGGAACCGATCCGAATTTCCTACGGGGTCACGTACACCGATAAACTCATCTTT.

This clone was picked up a small number of times. This DNA's translation differs at residue 6 from TCRdb's protein, which comes from a much larger clone; a read error is likely, and the protein shown is translated from the DNA. The chain employs TRDV1 and TRDJ1, with D possibly matching TRDD2 (9 bases). TCRdb leaves out the J gene; it was filled in here by matching the DNA to germline. This CDR3 is 22 amino acids long. The germline V and J ends were trimmed by 4 bases and 0 bases, with 33 bases remaining between them. The germline V gene encodes CDR1 TSWWSYY and CDR2 QGS. The CDR3 loop reads CALGGAPLPTSDWGVYTDKLIF. The CDR3 DNA follows: TGTGCTCTTGGGGGAGCTCCCCTTCCTACTTCAGACTGGGGGGTCTACACCGATAAACTCATCTTT.

This clone has ten or more counts. The V and J genes are TRDV1 and TRDJ1; weak D call: TRDD3 (5 bases). This CDR3 region has 23 residues. CDR1 is TSWWSYY, CDR2 QGS, per germline. The V end lost 2 bases, the J end lost 0 bases, and 34 bases lay between the germline ends. The DNA of the CDR3 is TGTGCTCTTGGGGAATATTGCGTCCTGATGGGGAACACAAAGATATCGGACACCGATAAACTCATCTTT. This sequence encodes CALGEYCVLMGNTKISDTDKLIF.

This clone was found many times. The CDR3 here is CALGPYYRDKLIF. The CDR3 region has the DNA TGTGCTCTTGGCCCTTACTACCGGGATAAACTCATCTTT. The chain carries TRDV1 and TRDJ1; D gene unclear. In the absence of a J gene in TCRdb, the DNA was matched to germline to assign it here. V was shortened by 6 bases and J by 5 bases, with 13 bases between the two germline ends. Germline-derived CDR1 and CDR2 are TSWWSYY and QGS. CDR3 length: 13 residues.

The gene calls are TRDV1 and TRDJ1, with 12 bases aligning to TRDD3. No J gene was available from TCRdb, and it was assigned here by a germline match of the DNA. From germline, CDR1 is TSWWSYY and CDR2 QGS. CDR3 length: 23 amino acids. V shed 2 bases and J 0 bases; nucleotides not matched to a gene: 22. CDR3 residues: CALGESSSSYRILGDTYTDKLIF. CDR3 DNA sequence: TGTGCTCTTGGGGAAAGTAGCTCTTCCTACAGGATACTGGGGGATACTTACACCGATAAACTCATCTTT.

This clone has just a few counts. This likely traces to a read error, being one base from a far larger clone. Other nucleotide sequences in the sample specify the same CDR3. The V gene reported is TRDV2; the J gene is uncalled; the table's D call of TRDD3 was not tested on the DNA. The CDR3 is made up of 19 amino acids. CDR1 is GEAIGNYY and CDR2 is EKD in the germline V gene. CDR3 in amino acids: CACDSMPGTGGSNTDKLIF. CDR3 nucleotides: TGTGCCTGTGACTCAATGCCCGGTACTGGGGGATCCAACACCGATAAACTTATCTTT.

This clone showed up just a few times. The translation of this DNA and the TCRdb protein of a much larger clone differ at residue 10, probably owing to a read error; the protein shown here is translated from the DNA. The CDR3 protein is CALGEGLPGERELIF. The CDR3 DNA follows: TGTGCTCTTGGGGAAGGTCTCCCGGGGGAGAGAGAACTCATCTTT. V gene TRDV1 combines with J gene TRDJ1; D may be TRDD3 (6 bases). Germline V CDR1 and CDR2: TSWWSYY, QGS. V was trimmed by 2 bases and J by 9 bases, leaving 19 bases between them. The CDR3 sequence is 15 residues long.